The present T cell receptor beta chain was sequenced within a study of cytomegalovirus exposure and HLA in healthy donors. Germline CDR1 and CDR2: SGHRS and YFSETQ. This CDR3 is built from 13 residues. J lost 2 bases, V lost 4 bases, and 2 bases had no gene match. This clone was found a few times. The PCR was carried out with 60 Vbeta primers and 13 Jbeta primers. TCRdb's copy holds only in-frame clones and misses some; the assay was immunoSEQ multiplex PCR. Of a few hundred thousand clones listed, roughly 80% are singletons. This clonotype was sampled from a man aged 30 to 39 in good health and CMV-seronegative. The chain links TRBV5-1 to TRBJ2-7, with 8 positions matching TRBD1. The sequencing input was PBMCs. The CDR3 region is CASSRDRTYEQYF. The CDR3 region has the DNA TGCGCCAGCAGCAGGGACAGGACCTACGAGCAGTACTTC. Drawing the rest from reference TRBV5-1 and TRBJ2-7, the complete variable domain is KAGVTQTPRYLIKTRGQQVTLSCSPISGHRSVSWYQQTPGQGLQFLFEYFSETQRNKGNFPGRFSGRQFSNSRSEMNVSTLELGDSALYLCASSRDRTYEQYFGPGTRLTVT.